The 17 T cell receptor beta chains presented below share a single source sample, sequenced in a study of cytomegalovirus exposure and HLA in healthy donors. PCR primers comprised 60 Vbeta and 13 Jbeta primers. TCRdb's table, derived via immunoSEQ multiplex PCR, lists solely in-frame clones and lacks some. The repertoire table contains tens of thousands of clones. What was sequenced was PBMCs. The receptors come from a woman aged 25 to 39 in good health and CMV-seropositive.

The chain is built from TRBV18 and TRBJ1-6, with 9 bases that match TRBD1. Germline V CDR1 and CDR2: KGHSH, LQKENI. The CDR3 covers 17 residues. The trim removed 1 base at V and 4 bases at J, leaving 5 bases unmatched. CDR3 loop: CASSPRTGAKYNSPLHF. The DNA of the CDR3 is TGTGCCAGCTCACCACGGACAGGGGCCAAATATAATTCACCCCTCCACTTT.

V is TRBV18 and J is TRBJ2-2; 9 bases fit TRBD1. Looked up from germline, CDR1 is KGHSH and CDR2 is LQKENI. The length of the CDR3 is 18 residues. V lost 3 bases and J lost 2; bases outside the gene matches: 10. CDR3 sequence reads: CASSPDNGDRDNTGELFF. In DNA form, the CDR3 reads TGTGCCAGCTCACCCGACAACGGGGACAGGGACAACACCGGGGAGCTGTTTTTT.

The chain uses TRBV30 and TRBJ2-3, with D tentatively TRBD2 (5 bases). V gave up 0 bases and J gave up 0 bases, with 7 bases separating them. This CDR3 is 14 amino acids long. Per germline, CDR1 GTSNPN and CDR2 SVGIG (reference sequence). The CDR3 nucleotides read TGTGCCTGGAGTGTTCGGGGTAGCACAGATACGCAGTATTTT. The encoded protein is CAWSVRGSTDTQYF.

V gene TRBV4-2 combines with J gene TRBJ2-1; 7 nucleotides agree with TRBD2. Germline V gene lookup returns CDR1 LGHNA and CDR2 YNFKEQ. The junction had 11 bases not matched to a gene; V was cut back by 0 bases and J by 3 bases. The CDR3 is made up of 18 amino acids. The DNA for the CDR3 is TGTGCCAGCAGCCAAGATCTTGTAGGGACTAAGGACTACAATGAGCAGTTCTTC. Translation: CASSQDLVGTKDYNEQFF.

CDR3 amino acids: CASSLFSGSYEQYF. The CDR3 bases are TGCGCCAGCAGCTTATTTTCAGGGTCCTACGAGCAGTACTTC. V usage is TRBV5-1 and J usage is TRBJ2-7; possibly TRBD1 for D (5 bases). Per germline, CDR1 SGHRS and CDR2 YFSETQ. The CDR3 sequence is 14 residues long. Trimming shortened V by 2 bases and J by 1 base, and 10 bases separated the two germline ends. The full variable domain, completed using reference TRBV5-1 and TRBJ2-7, is KAGVTQTPRYLIKTRGQQVTLSCSPISGHRSVSWYQQTPGQGLQFLFEYFSETQRNKGNFPGRFSGRQFSNSRSEMNVSTLELGDSALYLCASSLFSGSYEQYFGPGTRLTVT.

This chain uses TRBV7-2 with TRBJ1-5, with D tentatively TRBD1 (6 bases). The CDR3 length is 13 residues. Germline values: CDR1 SGHTA, CDR2 FQGNSA. The V gene lost 1 base and the J gene lost 9 bases, with 10 bases spanning the gap. The CDR3 here is CASSLDTGRPQHF. CDR3 nucleotide sequence: TGTGCCAGCAGCTTAGATACAGGGCGGCCCCAGCATTTT.

As regards this clone: The CDR3 does not end in the conserved phenylalanine or tryptophan, so this is likely a read error. The DNA is left out, because the CDR3 cannot be placed on it with certainty; the CDR3 is given as TCRdb lists it. This rearrangement joins TRBV20-1 to TRBJ1-2. The CDR3 is 10 residues long, ends included. CDR1 DFQATT and CDR2 SNEGSKA come from the germline V gene (reference sequence). The CDR3 reads CSAEGVRGAV.

J is TRBJ1-2 and V is TRBV7-9; possible D gene TRBD1, 6 bases. V lost 5 bases to trimming and J lost 8 bases, with 15 bases between them. CDR1 is SEHNR and CDR2 is FQNEAQ in the germline V gene (reference sequence). The CDR3 contains 13 residues. The CDR3 nucleotides read TGTGCCAGCAGCGCCTCCACAGGGTCCGGCTACACCTTC. Amino acid sequence: CASSASTGSGYTF. Filled out from reference TRBV7-9 and TRBJ1-2, the complete variable domain reads DTGVSQNPRHKITKRGQNVTFRCDPISEHNRLYWYRQTLGQGPEFLTYFQNEAQLEKSRLLSDRFSAERPKGSFSTLEIQRTEQGDSAMYLCASSASTGSGYTFGSGTRLTVV.

The J gene is TRBJ2-2, the V gene TRBV5-1, with D hard to call. Germline V gives CDR1 SGHRS, CDR2 YFSETQ. V lost 2 bases, J lost 1 base, and 12 bases lay in between. This CDR3 region has 16 residues. The CDR3 region is CASSFSSLRNTGELFF. CDR3 nucleotide sequence: TGCGCCAGCAGCTTTAGTTCCCTTCGGAACACCGGGGAGCTGTTTTTT.

The chain carries TRBV27 and TRBJ1-2; 8 bases fit TRBD1. The ends lost 4 bases at V and 1 base at J; junction bases unmatched: 8. The length of the CDR3 is 16 residues. Germline V lookup: CDR1 MNHEY, CDR2 SMNVEV (reference sequence). The CDR3 region has the DNA TGTGCCAGCAGTTCACACGGACAGGGAGATAACTATGGCTACACCTTC. This encodes CASSSHGQGDNYGYTF.

The rearrangement joins TRBV19 to TRBJ1-5; TRBD1 agrees at 8 bases. CDR3 length: 15 residues. The ends lost 2 bases at V and 8 bases at J; junction bases unmatched: 8. Germline lookup yields CDR1 LNHDA and CDR2 SQIVND (reference sequence). CDR3 sequence reads: CASSIRNRGVEPQHF. The CDR3 DNA reads as TGTGCCAGTAGTATAAGAAACAGGGGGGTCGAGCCCCAGCATTTT.

The CDR3 is CASTIGWGGRETQYF. The CDR3 coding sequence is TGTGCCAGCACCATCGGGTGGGGGGGGCGAGAGACCCAGTACTTC. J is TRBJ2-5 and V is TRBV6-6; perhaps TRBD2 as D (7 bases). The V and J ends lost 7 bases and 4 bases respectively, with 19 bases between them. This CDR3 region has 15 residues. Germline V gene data show CDR1 as MNHNY and CDR2 as SVGAGI (reference sequence).

The chain joins TRBV15 to TRBJ1-4; D is unresolved. Between the trimmed V and J ends, which lost 0 bases and 4 bases, there was a span of 9 bases. CDR3 size: 15 residues. Germline-derived CDR1 and CDR2 are LNHNV and YYDKDF (reference sequence). As DNA, the CDR3 is TGTGCCACCAGCAGAGACGCCAGTCTTAATGAAAAACTGTTTTTT. This translates into CATSRDASLNEKLFF.

This chain connects TRBV15 to TRBJ2-7, with 10 positions matching TRBD1. This CDR3 is 16 amino acids long. V shed 0 bases, J shed 5 bases, and the junction held 7 bases outside the gene matches. Germline-derived CDR1 and CDR2 are LNHNV and YYDKDF (reference sequence). This CDR3 reads CATSRDIRDRGHEQYF. The CDR3 nucleotides are TGTGCCACCAGCAGAGATATCCGAGACAGGGGGCACGAGCAGTACTTC.

A note on this clone: Other DNA sequences from this sample encode an identical CDR3 as well. The V and J genes are TRBV5-4 and TRBJ2-3; possible D gene TRBD1, 6 bases. Germline CDR1 SGHNT, CDR2 YYREEE (reference sequence). The V gene lost 0 bases and the J gene lost 3 bases, with 11 bases spanning the gap. The length of the CDR3 is 15 residues. CDR3 sequence (DNA): TGTGCCAGCAGCTTGGCCGGGCAGGGGACAGATACGCAGTATTTT. This encodes CASSLAGQGTDTQYF.

V usage is TRBV6-4 and J usage is TRBJ1-6; D perhaps matches TRBD1 (6 bases). The CDR3 is 16 amino acids. Germline V gene lookup returns CDR1 MRHNA and CDR2 SNTAGT. Trimming shortened V by 2 bases and J by 2 bases, and 10 bases separated the two germline ends. The CDR3 sequence: CASSDDAGAYNSPLHF. The CDR3 region has the DNA TGTGCCAGCAGTGACGATGCAGGGGCCTATAATTCACCCCTCCACTTT.

This chain links TRBV6-5 with TRBJ2-5; D remains unclear. The CDR3 sequence is 14 residues long. V was shortened by 0 bases and J by 3 bases, with 8 bases between the two germline ends. Germline V gives CDR1 MNHEY, CDR2 SVGAGI. The CDR3, as DNA: TGTGCCAGCAGTTACTCGAATCCGGAAGAGACCCAGTACTTC. Translating gives CASSYSNPEETQYF.